At least ten counts were recorded for the clone carrying this T cell receptor (beta chain). Its antigen remains unidentified. Amplified TCR beta CDR3 regions derived from RNA transcripts. First-round RT-PCR of the TCR CDR3 relied on the HTBI primer set. TCRdb processed the multiplex PCR reads anew with MiXCR; each CDR3 protein has one entry. This sample has almost 600,000 distinct CDR3 sequences; around 45% occur once, and the top ten carry around 7.7%. Researchers barred patients who had uncontrolled infection, other autoimmune disease, pregnancy or lactation. The data stem from a study of T cells in Graves' hyperthyroidism and ophthalmopathy. Study-wide findings and caveats: Ophthalmopathy could be told apart from stable hyperthyroidism with a 13 V-J model. The model anticipated ophthalmopathy a median 6.5 months pre-onset.

The CDR3 length is 16 residues. Germline loops: CDR1 SNHLY, CDR2 FYNNEI. Germline trimming cut 1 base from V and 0 bases from J; bases unmatched to any gene: 3. The rearrangement uses TRBV2 and TRBJ1-1, with 9 bases that match TRBD1. Sequenced material: peripheral blood or thyroid tissue (not recorded which). The source is a woman under 30 with Graves' hyperthyroidism. CDR3 in DNA: TGTGCCAGCAGTGAAGGGGGGACAGGGATGAACACTGAAGCTTTCTTT. Translated, it gives CASSEGGTGMNTEAFF.